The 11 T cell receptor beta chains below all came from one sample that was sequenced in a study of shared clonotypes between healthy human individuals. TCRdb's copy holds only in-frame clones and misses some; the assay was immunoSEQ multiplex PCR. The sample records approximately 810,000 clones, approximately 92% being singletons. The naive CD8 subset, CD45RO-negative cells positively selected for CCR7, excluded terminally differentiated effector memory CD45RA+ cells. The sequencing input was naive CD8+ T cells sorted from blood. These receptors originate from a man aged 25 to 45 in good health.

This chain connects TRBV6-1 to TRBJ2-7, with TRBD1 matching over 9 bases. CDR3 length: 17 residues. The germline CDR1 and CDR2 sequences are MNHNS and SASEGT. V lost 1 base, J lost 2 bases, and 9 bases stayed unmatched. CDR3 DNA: TGTGCCAGCAGTGAAGAACTAACCGGGACAGGGACCTACGAGCAGTACTTC. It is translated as CASSEELTGTGTYEQYF.

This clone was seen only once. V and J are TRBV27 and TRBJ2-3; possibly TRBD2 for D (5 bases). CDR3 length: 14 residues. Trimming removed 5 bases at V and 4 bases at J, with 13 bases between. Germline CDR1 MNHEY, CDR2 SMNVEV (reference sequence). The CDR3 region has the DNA TGTGCCAGCAGTAGCGGCCCCGGGGCAGATACGCAGTATTTT. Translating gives CASSSGPGADTQYF.

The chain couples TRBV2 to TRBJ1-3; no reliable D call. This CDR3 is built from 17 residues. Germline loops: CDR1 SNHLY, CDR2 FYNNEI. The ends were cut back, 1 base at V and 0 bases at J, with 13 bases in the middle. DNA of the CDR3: TGTGCCAGCAGTGAAGAGGTGCAGGTGCTCTCTGGAAACACCATATATTTT. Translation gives CASSEEVQVLSGNTIYF.

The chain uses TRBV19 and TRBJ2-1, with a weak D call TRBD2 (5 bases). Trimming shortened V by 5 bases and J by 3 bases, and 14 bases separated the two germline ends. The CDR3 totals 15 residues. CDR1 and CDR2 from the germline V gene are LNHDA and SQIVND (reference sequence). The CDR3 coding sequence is TGTGCCAGTAGTTTTAACGGCGGGCACTACAATGAGCAGTTCTTC. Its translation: CASSFNGGHYNEQFF.

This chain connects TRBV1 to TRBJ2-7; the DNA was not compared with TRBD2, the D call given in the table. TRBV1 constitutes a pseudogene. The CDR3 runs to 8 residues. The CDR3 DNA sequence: TGCACCAGCAGCCCCCCCGGCTTC. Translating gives CTSSPPGF.

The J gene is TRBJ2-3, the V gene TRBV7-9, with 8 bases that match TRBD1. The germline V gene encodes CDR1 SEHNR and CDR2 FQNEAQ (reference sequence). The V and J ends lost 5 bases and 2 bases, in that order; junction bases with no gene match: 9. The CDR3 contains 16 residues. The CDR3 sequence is CASSQLGQAITDTQYF. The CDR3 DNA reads TGTGCCAGCAGCCAATTGGGACAGGCGATCACAGATACGCAGTATTTT. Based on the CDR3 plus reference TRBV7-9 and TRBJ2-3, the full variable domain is DTGVSQNPRHKITKRGQNVTFRCDPISEHNRLYWYRQTLGQGPEFLTYFQNEAQLEKSRLLSDRFSAERPKGSFSTLEIQRTEQGDSAMYLCASSQLGQAITDTQYFGPGTRLTVL.

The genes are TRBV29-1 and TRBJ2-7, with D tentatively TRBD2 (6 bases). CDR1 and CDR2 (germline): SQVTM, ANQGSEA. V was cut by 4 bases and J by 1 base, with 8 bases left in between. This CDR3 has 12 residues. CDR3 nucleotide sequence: TGCAGCGTTGTCGGGGGATCCTACGAGCAGTACTTC. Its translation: CSVVGGSYEQYF.

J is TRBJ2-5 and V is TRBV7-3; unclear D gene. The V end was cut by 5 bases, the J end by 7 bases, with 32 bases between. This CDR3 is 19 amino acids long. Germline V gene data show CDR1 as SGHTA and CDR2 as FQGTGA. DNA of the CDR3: TGTGCCAGCAGCCCGAGTGGGAACGAAGAAGAGAGTGGTTACGGGACCCAGTACTTC. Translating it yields CASSPSGNEEESGYGTQYF.

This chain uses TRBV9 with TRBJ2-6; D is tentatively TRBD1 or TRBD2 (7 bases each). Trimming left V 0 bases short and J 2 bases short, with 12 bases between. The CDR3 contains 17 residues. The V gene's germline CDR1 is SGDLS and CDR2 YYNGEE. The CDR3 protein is CASSVEGGGAGANVLTF. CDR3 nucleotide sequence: TGTGCCAGCAGCGTAGAGGGAGGGGGCGCTGGGGCCAACGTCCTGACTTTC.

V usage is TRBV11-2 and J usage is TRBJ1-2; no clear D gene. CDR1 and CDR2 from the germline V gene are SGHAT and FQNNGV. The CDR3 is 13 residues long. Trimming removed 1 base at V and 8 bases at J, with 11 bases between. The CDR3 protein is CASSLGVGSGYTF. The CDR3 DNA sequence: TGTGCCAGCAGCTTAGGGGTTGGCTCAGGCTACACCTTC.

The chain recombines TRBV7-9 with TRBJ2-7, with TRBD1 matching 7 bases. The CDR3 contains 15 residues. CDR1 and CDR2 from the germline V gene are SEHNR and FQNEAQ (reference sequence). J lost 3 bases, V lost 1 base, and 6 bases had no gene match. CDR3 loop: CASSLVGQGDYEQYF. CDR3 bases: TGTGCCAGCAGCTTAGTGGGGCAGGGGGACTACGAGCAGTACTTC. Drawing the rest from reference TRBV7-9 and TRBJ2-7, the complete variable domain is DTGVSQNPRHKITKRGQNVTFRCDPISEHNRLYWYRQTLGQGPEFLTYFQNEAQLEKSRLLSDRFSAERPKGSFSTLEIQRTEQGDSAMYLCASSLVGQGDYEQYFGPGTRLTVT.